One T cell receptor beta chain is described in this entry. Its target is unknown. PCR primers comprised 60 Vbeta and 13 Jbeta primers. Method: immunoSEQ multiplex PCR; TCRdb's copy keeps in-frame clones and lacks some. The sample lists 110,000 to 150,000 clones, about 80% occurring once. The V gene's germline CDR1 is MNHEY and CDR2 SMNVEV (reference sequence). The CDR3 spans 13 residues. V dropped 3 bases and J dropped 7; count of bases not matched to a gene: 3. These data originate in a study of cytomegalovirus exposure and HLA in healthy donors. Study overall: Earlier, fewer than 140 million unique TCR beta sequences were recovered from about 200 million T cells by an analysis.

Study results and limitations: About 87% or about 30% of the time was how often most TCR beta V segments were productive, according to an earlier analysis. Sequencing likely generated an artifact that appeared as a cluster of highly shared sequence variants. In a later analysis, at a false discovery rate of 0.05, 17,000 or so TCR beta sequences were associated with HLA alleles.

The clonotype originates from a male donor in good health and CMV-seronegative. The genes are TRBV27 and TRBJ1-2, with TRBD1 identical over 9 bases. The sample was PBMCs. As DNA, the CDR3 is TGTGCCAGCAGTTTTACAGGGGGCGGTGGCTACACCTTC. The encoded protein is CASSFTGGGGYTF.